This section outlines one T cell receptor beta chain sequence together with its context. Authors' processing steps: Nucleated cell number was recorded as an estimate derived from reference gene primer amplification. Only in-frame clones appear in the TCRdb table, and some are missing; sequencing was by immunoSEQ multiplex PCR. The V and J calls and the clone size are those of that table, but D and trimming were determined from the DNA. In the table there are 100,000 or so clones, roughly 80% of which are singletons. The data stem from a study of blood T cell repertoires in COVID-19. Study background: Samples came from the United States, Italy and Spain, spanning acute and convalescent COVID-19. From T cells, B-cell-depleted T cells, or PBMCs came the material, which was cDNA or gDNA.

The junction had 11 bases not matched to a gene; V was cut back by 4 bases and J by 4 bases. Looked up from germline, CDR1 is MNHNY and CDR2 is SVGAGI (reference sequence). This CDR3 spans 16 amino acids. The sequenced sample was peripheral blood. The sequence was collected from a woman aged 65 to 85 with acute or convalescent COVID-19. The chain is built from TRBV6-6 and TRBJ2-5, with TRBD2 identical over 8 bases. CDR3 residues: CASSSPRGGSPETQYF. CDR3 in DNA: TGTGCCAGCAGTTCGCCCCGGGGGGGAAGTCCAGAGACCCAGTACTTC.